The 17 T cell receptor beta chains in this list originate from one sample, sequenced in a study of blood T cell repertoires in COVID-19. The method was immunoSEQ multiplex PCR; TCRdb's version includes in-frame clones alone and lacks a portion of them. The profile shows 200,000 to 300,000 clones, 84% of them singletons. Material: peripheral blood. The receptors shown here come from a man aged 60 to 75 with acute or convalescent COVID-19.

The count of this clone is one. The chain links TRBV3-1 (or the pseudogene TRBV3-2) to TRBJ2-7; TRBD2 matches at 9 bases. This CDR3 region has 14 residues. Germline assignment: CDR1 LGHDT and CDR2 YNNKEL (reference sequence). The trim removed 3 bases at V and 6 bases at J, leaving 6 bases unmatched. CDR3 bases: TGTGCCAGCAGCCAGTTTCTAGCGGGGTCCGAGCAGTACTTC. This translates into CASSQFLAGSEQYF.

V and J are TRBV5-4 and TRBJ2-3; 7 bases are a match to TRBD2. Germline CDR1 reads SGHNT; CDR2 reads YYREEE (reference sequence). The CDR3 contains 16 residues. Losses at the gene ends were 4 bases for V and 8 bases for J; bases not matched to a gene: 16. In nucleotides, the CDR3 is TGTGCCAGCAGCCTAGCTTGGGCGGGAGTGGGGGGTACGCAGTATTTT. This sequence encodes CASSLAWAGVGGTQYF.

This clone was seen a handful of times. This rearrangement joins TRBV3-1 (or the pseudogene TRBV3-2) to TRBJ2-4; TRBD1 aligns across 8 bases. After removal of 1 base from V and 0 bases from J, the junction contained 11 bases not matched to a gene. This CDR3 comprises 19 residues. Germline CDR1 reads LGHDT; CDR2 reads YNNKEL (reference sequence). The CDR3 nucleotides read TGTGCCAGCAGCCAAGTCCCGGGACAGGTAGCCCTAGCCAAAAACATTCAGTACTTC. This encodes CASSQVPGQVALAKNIQYF.

The V call is TRBV28, the J call TRBJ2-7, with D perhaps TRBD1 (6 bases). The CDR3 length is 11 residues. V was trimmed by 4 bases and J by 6 bases, leaving 7 bases between them. Germline values: CDR1 MDHEN, CDR2 SYDVKM. CDR3 in amino acids: CASSYRVEQYF. CDR3 DNA sequence: TGTGCCAGCAGTTACAGGGTCGAGCAGTACTTC. The whole variable domain, filled in from reference TRBV28 and TRBJ2-7, reads DVKVTQSSRYLVKRTGEKVFLECVQDMDHENMFWYRQDPGLGLRLIYFSYDVKMKEKGDIPEGYSVSREKKERFSLILESASTNQTSMYLCASSYRVEQYFGPGTRLTVT.

The rearrangement uses TRBV19 and TRBJ2-1, with 10 bases matching TRBD2. CDR1 is LNHDA, CDR2 SQIVND, per germline (reference sequence). The CDR3 runs 17 residues. Trimming at V came to 5 bases and at J to 4 bases, leaving 11 bases not matched to a gene. CDR3 sequence: CASSARASGGAYNEQFF. The CDR3 coding sequence is TGTGCCAGTAGTGCCCGCGCTAGCGGGGGCGCATACAATGAGCAGTTCTTC.

This chain joins TRBV2 and TRBJ2-7; D perhaps matches TRBD1 (6 bases). V was clipped by 2 bases and J by 3 bases, with 11 bases between them. This CDR3 comprises 14 residues. CDR1 is SNHLY and CDR2 is FYNNEI in the germline V gene. The CDR3 DNA reads TGTGCCAGCAGTGAAATGGTCAGGGGCTACGAGCAGTACTTC. This translates into CASSEMVRGYEQYF.

This sequence joins TRBV11-2 and TRBJ1-1; 7 bases map to TRBD1. With V trimmed by 5 bases and J by 4 bases, 7 bases remained unmatched. Germline assignment: CDR1 SGHAT and CDR2 FQNNGV. CDR3 size: 14 residues. For the CDR3, the DNA is TGTGCCAGCAGCAGGGGACAGCGGAGCACTGAAGCTTTCTTT. Translating it yields CASSRGQRSTEAFF.

The rearrangement uses TRBV19 and TRBJ2-7, with a tentative D call TRBD1 (6 bases). The length of the CDR3 is 15 residues. CDR1 is LNHDA and CDR2 is SQIVND in the germline V gene (reference sequence). Between the trimmed V and J ends, which lost 5 bases and 5 bases, there was a span of 19 bases. CDR3 DNA sequence: TGTGCCAGTAGTGGGGCAGGGGCAGGGTCCAACGAGCAGTACTTC. This gives the protein CASSGAGAGSNEQYF.

This clone was seen only once. The chain uses TRBV3-1 (or the pseudogene TRBV3-2) and TRBJ2-1; TRBD2 agrees at 8 bases. Germline lookup yields CDR1 LGHDT and CDR2 YNNKEL (reference sequence). With V trimmed by 1 base and J by 5 bases, 4 bases remained unmatched. This CDR3 contains 15 residues. CDR3 in amino acids: CASSQGTSRDNEQFF. Written as DNA, the CDR3 is TGTGCCAGCAGCCAAGGGACTAGCAGGGACAATGAGCAGTTCTTC.

This chain links TRBV7-3 with TRBJ1-1, with TRBD1 as a possible D gene (5 bases). Trimming took 1 base from V and 5 from J, leaving 14 bases between them. The CDR3 covers 15 residues. Germline V lookup: CDR1 SGHTA, CDR2 FQGTGA. CDR3 bases: TGTGCCAGCAGCTTAAACCCTCTCGGGGGAACTGAAGCTTTCTTT. Translating gives CASSLNPLGGTEAFF.

The gene calls are TRBV4-2 and TRBJ1-1, with D perhaps TRBD1 (5 bases). V was shortened by 3 bases and J by 8 bases, with 22 bases between the two germline ends. Per the germline V gene, CDR1 is LGHNA and CDR2 is YNFKEQ. This CDR3 is built from 16 residues. CDR3: CASSQPGQGIATEAFF. In DNA, the CDR3 is TGTGCCAGCAGCCAGCCAGGCCAGGGAATCGCGACCGAAGCTTTCTTT.

The V and J genes are TRBV2 and TRBJ1-6, with 9 positions matching TRBD1. V was pared by 5 bases and J by 9 bases, with 11 bases of the junction left unmatched. This CDR3 comprises 16 residues. From germline, CDR1 is SNHLY and CDR2 FYNNEI. CDR3 bases: TGTGCCAGCAGTAAAGGGGGACAGGGCATGGGTTCACCCCTCCACTTT. It translates to CASSKGGQGMGSPLHF.

This clone came up a few times. This chain joins TRBV5-5 and TRBJ2-1, with D possibly matching TRBD1 (6 bases). V lost 2 bases and J 0 bases, leaving 9 bases between the germline ends. CDR1 is SGHKS, CDR2 YYEKEE, per germline (reference sequence). The CDR3 has 15 residues. CDR3 sequence (DNA): TGTGCCAGCAGCTTTGGGACAAGCTCCTACAATGAGCAGTTCTTC. Protein product: CASSFGTSSYNEQFF.

This clone was counted only a few times. CDR3 protein: CASSPLLAGAHEQYF. The CDR3 bases are TGTGCCAGCAGTCCCCTCCTAGCGGGAGCCCACGAGCAGTACTTC. This chain links TRBV27 with TRBJ2-7; 10 nucleotides line up with TRBD2. The J segment lost 5 bases and the V segment lost 5 bases, leaving 9 bases of the junction unmatched. The CDR3 is 15 amino acids. Germline V gives CDR1 MNHEY, CDR2 SMNVEV (reference sequence).

V usage is TRBV7-9 and J usage is TRBJ2-7, with TRBD2 matching over 7 bases. The CDR3 extends over 14 amino acids. Per germline, CDR1 SEHNR and CDR2 FQNEAQ (reference sequence). V shed 0 bases, J shed 6 bases, and the junction held 5 bases outside the gene matches. The DNA for the CDR3 is TGTGCCAGCAGCTTAGCGGCGGGAGCCGGCGAGCAGTACTTC. Encoded protein: CASSLAAGAGEQYF.

CDR3 sequence: CASSGGLADTQYF. As DNA, the CDR3 is TGCGCCAGCAGCGGGGGACTAGCAGATACGCAGTATTTT. J is TRBJ2-3 and V is TRBV5-1; 8 nucleotides agree with TRBD2. With 4 bases clipped from V and 4 bases from J, the junction kept 2 bases outside the gene matches. The length of the CDR3 is 13 residues. Germline loops: CDR1 SGHRS, CDR2 YFSETQ.

The chain carries TRBV6-2 or TRBV6-3 and TRBJ2-7, with TRBD2 matching 10 bases. The CDR3 has 17 amino acids. The V segment lost 3 bases and the J segment 0 bases; nucleotides outside the gene matches: 8. Germline CDR1 reads MNHEY; CDR2 reads SVGEGT. CDR3 region: CASSYQASGSHSYEQYF. The CDR3 bases are TGTGCCAGCAGTTATCAGGCTAGCGGGAGTCACTCCTACGAGCAGTACTTC.